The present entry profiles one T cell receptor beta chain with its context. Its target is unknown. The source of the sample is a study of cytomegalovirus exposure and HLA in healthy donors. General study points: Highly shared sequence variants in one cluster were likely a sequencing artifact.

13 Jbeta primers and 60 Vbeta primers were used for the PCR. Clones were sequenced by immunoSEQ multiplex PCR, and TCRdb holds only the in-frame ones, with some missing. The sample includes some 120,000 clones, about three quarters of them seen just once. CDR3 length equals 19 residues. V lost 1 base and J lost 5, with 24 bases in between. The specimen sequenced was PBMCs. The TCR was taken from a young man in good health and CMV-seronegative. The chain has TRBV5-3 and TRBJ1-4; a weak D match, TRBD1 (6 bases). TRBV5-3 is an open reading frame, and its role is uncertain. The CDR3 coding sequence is TGTGCCAGAAGCTTGAGTCAGGGGACCCAAAGCAAAACGAATGAAAAACTGTTTTTT. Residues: CARSLSQGTQSKTNEKLFF.